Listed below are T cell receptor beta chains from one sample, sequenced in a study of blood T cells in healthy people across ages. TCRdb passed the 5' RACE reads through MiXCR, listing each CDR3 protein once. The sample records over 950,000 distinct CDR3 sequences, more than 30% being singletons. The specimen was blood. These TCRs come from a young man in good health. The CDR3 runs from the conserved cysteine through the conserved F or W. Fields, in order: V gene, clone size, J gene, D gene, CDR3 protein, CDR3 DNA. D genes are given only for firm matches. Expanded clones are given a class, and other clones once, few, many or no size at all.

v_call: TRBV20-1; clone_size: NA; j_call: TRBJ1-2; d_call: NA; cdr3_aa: CSASSDRGGKGYTF; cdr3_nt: TGCAGTGCTAGTTCAGACAGAGGAGGAAAAGGCTACACCTTC
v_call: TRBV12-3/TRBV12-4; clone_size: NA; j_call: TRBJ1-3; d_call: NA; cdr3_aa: CASSLVLTGTGNTIYF; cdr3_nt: TGTGCCAGCAGTTTAGTTTTGACAGGTACTGGAAACACCATATATTTT
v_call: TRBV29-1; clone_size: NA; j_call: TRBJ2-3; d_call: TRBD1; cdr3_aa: CSVGDSRWDTQYF; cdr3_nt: TGCAGCGTTGGGGACAGCCGATGGGATACGCAGTATTTT
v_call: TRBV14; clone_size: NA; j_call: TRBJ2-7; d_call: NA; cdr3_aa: CASSLHRVGEQYF; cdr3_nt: TGTGCCAGCAGCCTTCACAGGGTGGGTGAGCAGTACTTC
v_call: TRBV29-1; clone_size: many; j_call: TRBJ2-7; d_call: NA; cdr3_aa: CSVAGATYEQYF; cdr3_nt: TGCAGCGTTGCGGGGGCGACCTACGAGCAGTACTTC
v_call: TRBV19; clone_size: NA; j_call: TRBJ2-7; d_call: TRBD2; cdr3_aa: CASKMTSRAYNEQYF; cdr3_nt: TGTGCCAGTAAAATGACTAGCCGAGCCTACAATGAGCAGTACTTC
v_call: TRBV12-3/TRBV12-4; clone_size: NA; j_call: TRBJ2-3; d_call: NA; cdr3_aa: CASSLGLGTPGTDTQYF; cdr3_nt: TGTGCCAGCAGTTTAGGTCTCGGGACCCCTGGGACAGATACGCAGTATTTT
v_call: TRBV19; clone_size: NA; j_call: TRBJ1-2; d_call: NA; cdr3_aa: CASSPDGYNYGYTF; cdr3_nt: TGTGCCAGTAGTCCCGACGGATATAACTATGGCTACACCTTC
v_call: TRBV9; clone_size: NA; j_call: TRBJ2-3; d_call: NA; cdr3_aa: CASSVGVSGFTDTQYF; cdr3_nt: TGTGCCAGCAGCGTAGGGGTTAGCGGCTTCACAGATACGCAGTATTTT
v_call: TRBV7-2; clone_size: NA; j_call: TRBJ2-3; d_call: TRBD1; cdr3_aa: CASSSTGRVTDTQYF; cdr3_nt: TGTGCCAGCAGCTCGACAGGGCGAGTCACAGATACGCAGTATTTT
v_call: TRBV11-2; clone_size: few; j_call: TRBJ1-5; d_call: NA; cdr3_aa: CASSPLEPPQHF; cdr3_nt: TGTGCCAGCAGCCCCCTGGAGCCTCCACAGCATTTT
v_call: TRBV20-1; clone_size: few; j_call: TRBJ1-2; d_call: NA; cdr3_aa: CSARARDYSKSAYGYTF; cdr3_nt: TGCAGTGCTAGAGCCAGGGACTACTCGAAATCAGCCTATGGCTACACCTTC
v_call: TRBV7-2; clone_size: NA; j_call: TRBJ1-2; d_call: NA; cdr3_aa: CASSLATTGGYTF; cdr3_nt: TGTGCCAGCAGCTTAGCTACTACGGGGGGCTACACCTTC
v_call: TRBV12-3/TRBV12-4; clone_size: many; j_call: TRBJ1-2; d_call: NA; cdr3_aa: CASSSPANLNYGYTF; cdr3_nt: TGTGCCAGCAGTTCCCCGGCTAATTTGAACTATGGCTACACCTTC
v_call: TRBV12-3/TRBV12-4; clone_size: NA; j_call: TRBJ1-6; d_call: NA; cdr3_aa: CASSSPDWASSPLHF; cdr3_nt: TGTGCCAGCAGTTCCCCCGACTGGGCTTCTTCACCCCTCCACTTT
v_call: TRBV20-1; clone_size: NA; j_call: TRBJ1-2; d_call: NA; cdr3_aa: CSARPHEGPYGYTF; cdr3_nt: TGCAGTGCTAGGCCCCATGAGGGCCCCTATGGCTACACCTTC
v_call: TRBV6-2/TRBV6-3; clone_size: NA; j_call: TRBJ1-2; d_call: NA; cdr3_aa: CASSQQINYGYTF; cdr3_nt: TGTGCCAGCAGTCAACAAATTAACTATGGCTACACCTTC
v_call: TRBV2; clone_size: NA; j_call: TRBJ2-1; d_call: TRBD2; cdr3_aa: CASSTSGGAENEQFF; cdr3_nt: TGTGCCAGCAGTACCAGCGGGGGGGCGGAGAATGAGCAGTTCTTC
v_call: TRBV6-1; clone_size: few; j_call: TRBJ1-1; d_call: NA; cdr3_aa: CASSEFPRTAMNTEAFF; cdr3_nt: TGTGCCAGCAGTGAATTCCCAAGGACAGCTATGAACACTGAAGCTTTCTTT
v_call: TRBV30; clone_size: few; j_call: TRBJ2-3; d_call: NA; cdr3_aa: CAWSQGGDTQYF; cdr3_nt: TGTGCCTGGTCCCAGGGTGGGGATACGCAGTATTTT
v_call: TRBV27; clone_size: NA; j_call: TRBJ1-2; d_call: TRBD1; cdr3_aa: CASSTRTGWDYGYTF; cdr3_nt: TGTGCCAGCAGTACACGGACAGGGTGGGACTATGGCTACACCTTC
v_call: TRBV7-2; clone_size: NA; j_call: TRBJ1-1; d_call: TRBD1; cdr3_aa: CASSLGLLGGRGTEAFF; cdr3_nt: TGTGCCAGCAGCTTAGGGCTGCTAGGGGGCCGAGGCACTGAAGCTTTCTTT
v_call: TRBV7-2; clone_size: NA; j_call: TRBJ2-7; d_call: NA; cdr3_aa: CASSSGAGGGSYEQYF; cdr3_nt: TGTGCCAGCAGCTCCGGTGCGGGCGGAGGCTCCTACGAGCAGTACTTC
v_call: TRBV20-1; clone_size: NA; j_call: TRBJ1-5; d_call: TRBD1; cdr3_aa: CSARDNRGASGGPQHF; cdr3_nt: TGCAGTGCTAGAGATAACAGGGGCGCGTCGGGTGGACCCCAGCATTTT
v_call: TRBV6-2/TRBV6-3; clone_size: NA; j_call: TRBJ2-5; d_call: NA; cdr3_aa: CASTQDPYNEQYF; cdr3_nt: TGTGCCAGCACGCAGGATCCTTACAATGAGCAGTACTTC
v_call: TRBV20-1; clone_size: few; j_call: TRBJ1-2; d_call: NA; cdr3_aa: CSALDRRGDYGYTF; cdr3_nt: TGCAGTGCGCTCGACAGGCGAGGGGACTATGGCTACACCTTC
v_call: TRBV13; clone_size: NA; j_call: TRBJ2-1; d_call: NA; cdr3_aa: CASSLSGKQFF; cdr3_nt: TGTGCCAGCAGCTTGAGTGGCAAGCAGTTCTTC
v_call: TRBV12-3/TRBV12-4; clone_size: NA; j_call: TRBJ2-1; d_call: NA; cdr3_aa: CASIDDADSDEQFF; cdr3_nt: TGTGCCAGCATCGATGATGCGGATTCGGATGAGCAGTTCTTC
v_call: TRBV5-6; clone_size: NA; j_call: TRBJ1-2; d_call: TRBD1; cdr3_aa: CASSLVGQGPVRGYTF; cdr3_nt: TGTGCCAGCAGCTTGGTTGGACAGGGGCCCGTTAGGGGCTACACCTTC
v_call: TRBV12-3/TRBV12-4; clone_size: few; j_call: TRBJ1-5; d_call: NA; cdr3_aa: CASSPDGITRQPQHF; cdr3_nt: TGTGCCAGCAGCCCCGACGGGATCACGAGGCAGCCCCAGCATTTT
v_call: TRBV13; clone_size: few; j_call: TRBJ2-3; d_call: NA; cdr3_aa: CASSYSSWGTDTQYF; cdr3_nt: TGTGCCAGCAGCTACTCTAGCTGGGGCACAGATACGCAGTATTTT
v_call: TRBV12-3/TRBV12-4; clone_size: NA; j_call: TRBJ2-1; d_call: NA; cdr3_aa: CASRGPGREQFF; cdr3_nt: TGTGCCAGCAGGGGTCCGGGCCGTGAGCAGTTCTTC
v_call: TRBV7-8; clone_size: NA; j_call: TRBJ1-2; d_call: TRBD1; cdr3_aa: CASSLRIQGAGYGYTF; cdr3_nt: TGTGCCAGCAGCTTAAGGATTCAGGGGGCTGGCTATGGCTACACCTTC
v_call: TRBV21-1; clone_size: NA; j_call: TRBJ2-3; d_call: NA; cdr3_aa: CASSKDRAGASTDTQYF; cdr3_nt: TGTGCCAGCAGCAAAGATCGGGCAGGGGCTAGCACAGATACGCAGTATTTT
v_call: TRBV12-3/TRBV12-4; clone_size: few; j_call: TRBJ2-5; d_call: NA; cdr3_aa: CASSGGREQETQYF; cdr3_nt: TGTGCCAGCAGTGGCGGAAGGGAGCAAGAGACCCAGTACTTC
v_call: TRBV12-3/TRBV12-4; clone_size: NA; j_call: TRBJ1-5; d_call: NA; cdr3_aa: CASSRQPISNQPQHF; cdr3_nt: TGTGCCAGCAGTCGACAGCCCATAAGCAATCAGCCCCAGCATTTT